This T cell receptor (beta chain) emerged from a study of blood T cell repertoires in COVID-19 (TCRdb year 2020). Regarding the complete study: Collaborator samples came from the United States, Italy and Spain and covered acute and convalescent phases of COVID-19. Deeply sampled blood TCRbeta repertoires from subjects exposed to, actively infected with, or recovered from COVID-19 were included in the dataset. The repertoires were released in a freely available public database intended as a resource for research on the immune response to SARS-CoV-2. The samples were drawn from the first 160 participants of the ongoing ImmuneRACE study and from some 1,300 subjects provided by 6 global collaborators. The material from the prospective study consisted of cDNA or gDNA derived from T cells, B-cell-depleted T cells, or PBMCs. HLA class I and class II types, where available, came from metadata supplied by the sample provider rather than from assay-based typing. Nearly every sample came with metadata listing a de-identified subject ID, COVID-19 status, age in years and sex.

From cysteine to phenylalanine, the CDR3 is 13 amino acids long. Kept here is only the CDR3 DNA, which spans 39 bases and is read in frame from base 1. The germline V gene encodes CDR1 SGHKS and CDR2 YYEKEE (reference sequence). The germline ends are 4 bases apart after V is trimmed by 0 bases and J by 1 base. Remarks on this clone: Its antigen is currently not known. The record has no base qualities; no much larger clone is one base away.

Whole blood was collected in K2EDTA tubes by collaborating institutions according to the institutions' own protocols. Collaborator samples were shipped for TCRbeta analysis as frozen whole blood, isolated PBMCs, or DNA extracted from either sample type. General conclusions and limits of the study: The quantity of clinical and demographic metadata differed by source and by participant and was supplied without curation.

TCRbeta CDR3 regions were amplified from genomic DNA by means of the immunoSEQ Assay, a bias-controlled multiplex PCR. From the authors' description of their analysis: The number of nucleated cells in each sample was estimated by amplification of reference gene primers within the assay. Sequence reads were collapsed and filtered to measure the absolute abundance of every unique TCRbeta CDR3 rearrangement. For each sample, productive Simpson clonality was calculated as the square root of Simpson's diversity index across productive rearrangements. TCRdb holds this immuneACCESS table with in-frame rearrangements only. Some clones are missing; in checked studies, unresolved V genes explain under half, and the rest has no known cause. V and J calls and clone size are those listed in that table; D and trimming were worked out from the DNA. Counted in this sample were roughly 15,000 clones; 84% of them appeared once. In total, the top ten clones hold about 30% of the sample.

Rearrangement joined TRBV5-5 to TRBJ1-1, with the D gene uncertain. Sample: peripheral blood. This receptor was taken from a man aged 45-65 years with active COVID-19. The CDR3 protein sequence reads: CASSLARNTEAFF. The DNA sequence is TGTGCCAGCAGCTTGGCGAGGAACACTGAAGCTTTCTTT. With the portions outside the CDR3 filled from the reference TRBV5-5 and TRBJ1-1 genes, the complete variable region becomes DAGVTQSPTHLIKTRGQQVTLRCSPISGHKSVSWYQQVLGQGPQFIFQYYEKEERGRGNFPDRFSARQFPNYSSELNVNALLLGDSALYLCASSLARNTEAFFGQGTRLTVV.